The clone carrying this TCR beta chain was recorded at least ten times. Its antigen is currently unknown. Produced via immunoSEQ multiplex PCR; TCRdb's table is partial and in-frame only. This sample yields about 15,000 clones, of which roughly 77% are seen a single time; approximately 40% belongs to the top ten. This sample is drawn from a study of OX40 agonist ivuxolimab in advanced cancers. Study-wide findings and caveats: Those patients achieving a partial response at 0.1-3.0 mg/kg showed among the lowest clonal expansion.

Trimming removed 5 bases at V and 6 bases at J, with 11 bases between. The germline CDR1 and CDR2 sequences are SNHLY and FYNNEI. CDR3 length equals 12 residues. The V and J genes are TRBV2 and TRBJ2-7; D is possibly TRBD1 or TRBD2 (6 bases each). The sequencing here drew on CD4+ or CD8+ T cells sorted from blood, taken in a trial of the OX40 agonist ivuxolimab. The origin of this receptor is an adult with an advanced solid tumor such as melanoma, head and neck, liver or kidney cancer. In DNA, the CDR3 is TGTGCCAGCAGTCCGGGGGCGCGCGAGCAGTACTTC. Translation: CASSPGAREQYF.